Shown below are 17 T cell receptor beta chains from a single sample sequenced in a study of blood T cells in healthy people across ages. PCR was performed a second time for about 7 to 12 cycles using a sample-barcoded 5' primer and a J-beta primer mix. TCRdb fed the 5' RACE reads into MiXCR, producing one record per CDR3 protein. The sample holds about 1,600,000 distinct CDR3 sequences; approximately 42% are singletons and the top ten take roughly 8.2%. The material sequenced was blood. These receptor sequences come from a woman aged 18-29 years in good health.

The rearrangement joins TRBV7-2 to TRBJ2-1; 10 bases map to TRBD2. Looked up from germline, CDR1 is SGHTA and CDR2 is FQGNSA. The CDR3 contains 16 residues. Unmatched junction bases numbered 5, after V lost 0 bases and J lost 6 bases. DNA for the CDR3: TGTGCCAGCAGCTTAGCGGCTAGCGGGGGCCTCAATGAGCAGTTCTTC. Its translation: CASSLAASGGLNEQFF.

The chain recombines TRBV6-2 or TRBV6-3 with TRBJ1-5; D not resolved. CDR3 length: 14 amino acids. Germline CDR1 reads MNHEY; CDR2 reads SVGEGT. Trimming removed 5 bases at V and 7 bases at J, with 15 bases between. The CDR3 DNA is TGTGCCAGCAGTCCCAGAGGGAGAGCACAGCCCCAGCATTTT. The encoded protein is CASSPRGRAQPQHF.

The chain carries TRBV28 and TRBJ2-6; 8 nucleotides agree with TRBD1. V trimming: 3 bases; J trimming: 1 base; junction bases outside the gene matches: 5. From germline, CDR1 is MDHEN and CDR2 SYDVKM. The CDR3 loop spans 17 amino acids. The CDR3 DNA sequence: TGTGCCAGCAGTTTGCAGGGGGCAATGTCTGGGGCCAACGTCCTGACTTTC. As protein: CASSLQGAMSGANVLTF.

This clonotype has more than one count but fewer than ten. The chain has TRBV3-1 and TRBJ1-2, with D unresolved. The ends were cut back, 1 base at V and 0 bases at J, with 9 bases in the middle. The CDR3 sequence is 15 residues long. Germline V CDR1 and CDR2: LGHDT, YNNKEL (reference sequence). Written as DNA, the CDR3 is TGTGCCAGCAGCCAAGGTGGTGTTACTAACTATGGCTACACCTTC. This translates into CASSQGGVTNYGYTF.

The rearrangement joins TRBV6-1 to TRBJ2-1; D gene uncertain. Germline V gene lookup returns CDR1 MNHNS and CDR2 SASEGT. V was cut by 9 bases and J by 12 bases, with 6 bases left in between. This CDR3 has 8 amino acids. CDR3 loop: CARKGQFF. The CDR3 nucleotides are TGTGCCAGGAAGGGGCAGTTCTTC.

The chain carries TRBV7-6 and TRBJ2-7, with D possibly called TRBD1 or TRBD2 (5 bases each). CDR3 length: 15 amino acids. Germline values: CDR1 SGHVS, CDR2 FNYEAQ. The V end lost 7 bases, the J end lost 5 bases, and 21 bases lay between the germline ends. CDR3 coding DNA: TGTGCCAGCAAACCCGGGACGTCGTTTACGCACGAGCAGTACTTC. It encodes CASKPGTSFTHEQYF. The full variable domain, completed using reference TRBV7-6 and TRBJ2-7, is GAGVSQSPRYKVTKRGQDVALRCDPISGHVSLYWYRQALGQGPEFLTYFNYEAQQDKSGLPNDRFSAERPEGSISTLTIQRTEQRDSAMYRCASKPGTSFTHEQYFGPGTRLTVT.

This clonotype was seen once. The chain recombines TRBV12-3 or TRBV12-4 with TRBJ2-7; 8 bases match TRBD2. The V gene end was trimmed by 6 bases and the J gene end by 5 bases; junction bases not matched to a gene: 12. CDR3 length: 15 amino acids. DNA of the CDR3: TGTGCCAGCAGCAGAGGACGGGGGGGTTTCGACGAGCAGTACTTC. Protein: CASSRGRGGFDEQYF.

This chain's CDR3 is CSGEKGDTQYF. The CDR3 region has the DNA TGCAGCGGGGAAAAGGGAGATACGCAGTATTTT. The J gene is TRBJ2-3, the V gene TRBV29-1; D is unclear. CDR1 is SQVTM, CDR2 ANQGSEA, per germline. Deletions cut 7 bases from V and 5 bases from J, with 10 bases between. This CDR3 is 11 amino acids long.

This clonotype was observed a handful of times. This chain's CDR3 is CASQEGLTLNHEQYF. The DNA of the CDR3 is TGTGCCAGCCAGGAGGGACTGACTTTAAACCACGAGCAGTACTTC. This sequence joins TRBV3-1 and TRBJ2-7; D might be TRBD2 (6 bases). The CDR3 consists of 15 residues. Trimming left V 8 bases short and J 5 bases short, with 22 bases between. Per the germline V gene, CDR1 is LGHDT and CDR2 is YNNKEL (reference sequence).

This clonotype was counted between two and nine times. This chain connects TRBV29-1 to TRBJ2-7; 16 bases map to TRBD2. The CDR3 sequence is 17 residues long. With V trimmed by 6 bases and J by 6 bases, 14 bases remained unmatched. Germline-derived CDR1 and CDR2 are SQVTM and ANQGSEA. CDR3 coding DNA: TGCAGCGTAAGACCGGGACTAGCGGGAGGGAGCTCTCGCGAGCAGTACTTC. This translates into CSVRPGLAGGSSREQYF.

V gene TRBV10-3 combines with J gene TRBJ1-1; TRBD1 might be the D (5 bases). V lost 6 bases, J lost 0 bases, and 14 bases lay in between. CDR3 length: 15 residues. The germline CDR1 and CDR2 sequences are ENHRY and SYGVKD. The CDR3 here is CAISIDSLMNTEAFF. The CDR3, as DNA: TGTGCCATCAGCATAGACAGCCTCATGAACACTGAAGCTTTCTTT.

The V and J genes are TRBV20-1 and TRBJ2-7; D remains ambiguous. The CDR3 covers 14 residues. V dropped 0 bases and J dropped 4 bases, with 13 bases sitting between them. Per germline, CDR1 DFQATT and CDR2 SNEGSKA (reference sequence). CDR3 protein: CSARDLDGWYEQYF. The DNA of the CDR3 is TGCAGTGCTAGAGATCTGGACGGATGGTACGAGCAGTACTTC.

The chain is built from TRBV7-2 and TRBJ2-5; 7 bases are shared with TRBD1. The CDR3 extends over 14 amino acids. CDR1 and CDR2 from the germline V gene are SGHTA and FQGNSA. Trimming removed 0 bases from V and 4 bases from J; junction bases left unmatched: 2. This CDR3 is CASSLAQGRETQYF. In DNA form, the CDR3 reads TGTGCCAGCAGCTTAGCACAGGGGAGAGAGACCCAGTACTTC.

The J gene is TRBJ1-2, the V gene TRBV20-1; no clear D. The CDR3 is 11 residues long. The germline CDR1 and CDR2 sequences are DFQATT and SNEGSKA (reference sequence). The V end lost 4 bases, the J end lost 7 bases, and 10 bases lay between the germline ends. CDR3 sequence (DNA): TGCAGTGCTAACTCGGGCTCTGGCTACACCTTC. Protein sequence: CSANSGSGYTF.

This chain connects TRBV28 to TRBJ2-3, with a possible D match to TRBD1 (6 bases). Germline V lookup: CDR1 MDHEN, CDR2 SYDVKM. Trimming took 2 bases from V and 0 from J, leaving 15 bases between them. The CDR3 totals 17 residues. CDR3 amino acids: CASSLQPGTTSTDTQYF. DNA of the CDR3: TGTGCCAGCAGTTTACAACCCGGGACAACTAGCACAGATACGCAGTATTTT.

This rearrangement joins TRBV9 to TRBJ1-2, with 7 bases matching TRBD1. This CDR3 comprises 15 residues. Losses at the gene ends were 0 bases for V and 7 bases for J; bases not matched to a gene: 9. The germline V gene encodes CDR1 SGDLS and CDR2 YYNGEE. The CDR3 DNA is TGTGCCAGCAGCGTAGCCCTCTCGACAGGGTTTGGCTACACCTTC. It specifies CASSVALSTGFGYTF.

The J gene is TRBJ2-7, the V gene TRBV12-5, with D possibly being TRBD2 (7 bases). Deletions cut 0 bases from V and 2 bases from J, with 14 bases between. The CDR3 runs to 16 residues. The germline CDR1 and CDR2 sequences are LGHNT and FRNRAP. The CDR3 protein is CASGLVAGHLTYEQYF. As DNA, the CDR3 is TGTGCTAGTGGTTTGGTAGCGGGACACCTCACCTACGAGCAGTACTTC.